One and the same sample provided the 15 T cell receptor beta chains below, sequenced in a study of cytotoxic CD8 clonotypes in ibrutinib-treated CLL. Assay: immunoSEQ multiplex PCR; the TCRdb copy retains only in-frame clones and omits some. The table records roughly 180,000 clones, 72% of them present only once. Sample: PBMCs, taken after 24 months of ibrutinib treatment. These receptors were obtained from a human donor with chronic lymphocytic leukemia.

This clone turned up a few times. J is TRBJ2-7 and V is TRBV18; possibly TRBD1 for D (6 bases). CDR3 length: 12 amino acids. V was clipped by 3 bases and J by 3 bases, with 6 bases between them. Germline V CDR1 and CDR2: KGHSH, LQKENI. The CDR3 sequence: CASSPDSYEQYF. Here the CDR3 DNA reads TGTGCCAGCTCACCGGACAGCTACGAGCAGTACTTC.

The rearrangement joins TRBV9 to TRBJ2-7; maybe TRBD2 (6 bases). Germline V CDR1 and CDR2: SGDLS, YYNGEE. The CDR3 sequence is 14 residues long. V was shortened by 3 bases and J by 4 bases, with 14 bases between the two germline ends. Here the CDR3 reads CASSEAGRAYEQYF. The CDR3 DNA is TGTGCCAGCAGCGAGGCGGGAAGAGCTTACGAGCAGTACTTC.

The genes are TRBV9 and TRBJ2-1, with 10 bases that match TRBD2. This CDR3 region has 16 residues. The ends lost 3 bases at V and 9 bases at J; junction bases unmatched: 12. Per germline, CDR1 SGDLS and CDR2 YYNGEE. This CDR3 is CASSAQTSGIGGEQFF. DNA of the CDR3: TGTGCCAGCAGCGCCCAAACTAGCGGGATAGGAGGTGAGCAGTTCTTC.

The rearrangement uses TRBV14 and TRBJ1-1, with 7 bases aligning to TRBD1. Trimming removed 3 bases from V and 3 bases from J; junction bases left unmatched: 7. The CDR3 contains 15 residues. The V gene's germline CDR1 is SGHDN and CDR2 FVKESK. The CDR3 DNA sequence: TGTGCCAGCAGCCATATGACAGGGAAGGACACTGAAGCTTTCTTT. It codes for CASSHMTGKDTEAFF.

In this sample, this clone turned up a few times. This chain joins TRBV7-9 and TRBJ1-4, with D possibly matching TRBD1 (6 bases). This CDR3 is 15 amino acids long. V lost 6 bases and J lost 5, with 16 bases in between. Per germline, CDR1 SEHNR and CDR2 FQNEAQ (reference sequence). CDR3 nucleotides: TGTGCCAGCAGTTCCATCGGGGGGGCAAATGAAAAACTGTTTTTT. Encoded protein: CASSSIGGANEKLFF.

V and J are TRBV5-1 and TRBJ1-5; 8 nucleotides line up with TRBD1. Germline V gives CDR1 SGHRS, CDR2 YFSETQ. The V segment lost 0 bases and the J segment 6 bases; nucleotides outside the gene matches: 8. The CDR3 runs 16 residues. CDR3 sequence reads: CASSLAGTGGGQPQHF. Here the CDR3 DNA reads TGCGCCAGCAGCTTGGCGGGCACAGGGGGTGGTCAGCCCCAGCATTTT.

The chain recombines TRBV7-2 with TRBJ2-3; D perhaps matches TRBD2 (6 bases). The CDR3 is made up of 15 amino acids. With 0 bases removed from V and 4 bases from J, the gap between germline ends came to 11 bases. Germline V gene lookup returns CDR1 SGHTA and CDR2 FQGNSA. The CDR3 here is CASSLAGGSADTQYF. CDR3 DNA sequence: TGTGCCAGCAGCTTAGCCGGGGGATCGGCAGATACGCAGTATTTT.

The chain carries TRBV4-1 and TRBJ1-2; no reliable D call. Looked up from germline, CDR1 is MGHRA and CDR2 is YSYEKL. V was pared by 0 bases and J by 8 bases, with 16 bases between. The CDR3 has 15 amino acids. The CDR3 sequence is CASSQEVIGWRGYTF. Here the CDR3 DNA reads TGCGCCAGCAGCCAAGAAGTAATCGGTTGGAGAGGCTACACCTTC.

The CDR3 DNA reads as TGTGCCAGCAGCGCTTTAGGGACTAGCTCGGGGGAGCTGTTTTTT. This codes for CASSALGTSSGELFF. The rearrangement links TRBV9 to TRBJ2-2; 9 bases align to TRBD2. The germline V gene has CDR1 SGDLS and CDR2 YYNGEE. The junction had 8 bases not matched to a gene; V was cut back by 3 bases and J by 8 bases. The CDR3 consists of 15 residues.

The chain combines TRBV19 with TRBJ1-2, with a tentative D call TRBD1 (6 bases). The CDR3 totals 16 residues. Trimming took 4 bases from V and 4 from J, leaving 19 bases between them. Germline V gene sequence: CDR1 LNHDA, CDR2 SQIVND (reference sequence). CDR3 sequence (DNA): TGTGCCAGTAGTAGTCGGGGGGGCGCCTCCCCCTATGGCTACACCTTC. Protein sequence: CASSSRGGASPYGYTF. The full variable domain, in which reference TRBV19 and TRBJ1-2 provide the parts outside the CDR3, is DGGITQSPKYLFRKEGQNVTLSCEQNLNHDAMYWYRQDPGQGLRLIYYSQIVNDFQKGDIAEGYSVSREKKESFPLTVTSAQKNPTAFYLCASSSRGGASPYGYTFGSGTRLTVV.

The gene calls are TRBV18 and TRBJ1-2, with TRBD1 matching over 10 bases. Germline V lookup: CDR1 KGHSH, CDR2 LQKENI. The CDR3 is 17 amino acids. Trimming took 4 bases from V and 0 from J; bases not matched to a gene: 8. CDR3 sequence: CASSLRDRGPTNYGYTF. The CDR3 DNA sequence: TGTGCCAGCTCACTCCGGGACAGGGGACCCACTAACTATGGCTACACCTTC.

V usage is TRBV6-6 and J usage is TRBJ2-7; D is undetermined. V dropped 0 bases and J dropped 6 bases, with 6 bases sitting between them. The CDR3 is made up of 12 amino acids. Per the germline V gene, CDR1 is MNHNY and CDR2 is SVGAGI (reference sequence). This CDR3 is CASSYSTREQYF. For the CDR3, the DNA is TGTGCCAGCAGTTACTCGACCCGCGAGCAGTACTTC.

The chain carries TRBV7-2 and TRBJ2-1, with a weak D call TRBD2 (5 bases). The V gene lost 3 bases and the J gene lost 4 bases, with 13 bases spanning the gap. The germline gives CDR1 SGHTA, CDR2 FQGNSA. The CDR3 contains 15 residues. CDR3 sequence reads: CASSFSAGSYNEQFF. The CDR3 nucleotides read TGTGCCAGCAGCTTCAGTGCGGGCTCTTACAATGAGCAGTTCTTC.

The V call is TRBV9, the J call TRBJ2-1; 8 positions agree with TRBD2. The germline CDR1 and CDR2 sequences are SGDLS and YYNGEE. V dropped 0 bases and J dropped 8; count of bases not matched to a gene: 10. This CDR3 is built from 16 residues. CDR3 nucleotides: TGTGCCAGCAGCGTAGGATCGGGAGGGCTTTGGGATGAGCAGTTCTTC. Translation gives CASSVGSGGLWDEQFF.

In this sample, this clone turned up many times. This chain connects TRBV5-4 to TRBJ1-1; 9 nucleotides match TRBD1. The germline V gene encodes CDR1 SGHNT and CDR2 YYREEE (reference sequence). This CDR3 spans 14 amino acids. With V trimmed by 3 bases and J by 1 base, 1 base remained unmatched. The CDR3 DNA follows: TGTGCCAGCAGCTGGGGACAGGGGAACACTGAAGCTTTCTTT. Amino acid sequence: CASSWGQGNTEAFF.